These T cell receptor beta chains were read from a single sample in a study of blood T cell repertoires in COVID-19. Sequencing used immunoSEQ multiplex PCR; TCRdb keeps in-frame clones, though not all of them. The table lists 60,000 to 70,000 clones, around 74% of them singletons, with over 25% in the top ten. Sequenced material: peripheral blood. The origin of the receptors is a woman of 80 years or more with acute or convalescent COVID-19. Both conserved end residues are part of each CDR3. D genes are given only for firm matches. The listing skips clone size in some rows; elsewhere it reads once, few, many or a size class.

clone size | J gene | V gene | D gene | CDR3 protein | CDR3 DNA
. | TRBJ2-2 | TRBV7-6 | TRBD2 | CASSLLASGRAATGELFF | TGTGCCAGCAGCTTGTTGGCTAGCGGGAGGGCCGCCACCGGGGAGCTGTTTTTT
. | TRBJ2-1 | TRBV4-3 | TRBD2 | CASSQDRAGGYEQFF | TGCGCCAGCAGCCAAGATAGGGCCGGGGGGTATGAGCAGTTCTTC
. | TRBJ1-6 | TRBV2 | TRBD1 | CASSGDSANSPLHF | TGTGCCAGCAGTGGGGACAGCGCTAATTCACCCCTCCACTTT
. | TRBJ2-7 | TRBV7-2 | TRBD1 | CASSLVDRDEQYF | TGTGCCAGCAGCTTAGTGGACAGGGACGAGCAGTACTTC
. | TRBJ1-4 | TRBV28 | . | CASSSRGSTNEKLFF | TGTGCCAGCAGTTCTAGGGGCTCTACTAATGAAAAACTGTTTTTT
. | TRBJ2-3 | TRBV28 | TRBD2 | CASNSWGSRGREADTQYF | TGTGCCAGCAACTCCTGGGGCTCTAGAGGGAGGGAGGCAGATACGCAGTATTTT
. | TRBJ1-1 | TRBV12-5 | . | CASGLAPPGQPNTEAFF | TGTGCTAGTGGTTTGGCACCGCCGGGACAACCCAACACTGAAGCTTTCTTT
. | TRBJ1-2 | TRBV5-1 | TRBD1 | CASSGQGIPVLDWGYTF | TGCGCCAGCAGCGGACAGGGGATACCGGTTCTCGACTGGGGCTACACCTTC
few | TRBJ2-7 | TRBV4-2 | . | CASSQGPRVRLDEQYF | TGTGCCAGCAGCCAAGGCCCCAGGGTGCGGTTGGACGAGCAGTACTTC
. | TRBJ1-2 | TRBV11-2 | TRBD1 | CASSLVRAGGLPNYGYTF | TGTGCCAGCAGCTTAGTGAGAGCAGGGGGTCTCCCTAACTATGGCTACACCTTC
. | TRBJ1-2 | TRBV18 | . | CASSPSPGENYGYTF | TGTGCCAGCTCACCATCCCCGGGAGAGAACTATGGCTACACCTTC
. | TRBJ1-1 | TRBV2 | . | CASRRTPNTEAFF | TGTGCCAGCAGGAGGACACCGAACACTGAAGCTTTCTTT
. | TRBJ2-5 | TRBV7-2 | . | CASSLGSSAKQETQYF | TGTGCCAGCAGCTTAGGTAGTTCCGCAAAACAAGAGACCCAGTACTTC
. | TRBJ2-5 | TRBV14 | TRBD2 | CASSQEPLAGIETQYF | TGTGCCAGCAGCCAAGAACCCCTAGCGGGAATCGAGACCCAGTACTTC
. | TRBJ2-2 | TRBV12-3/TRBV12-4 | . | CASSLSVEEELFF | TGTGCCAGCAGTTTATCTGTAGAGGAGGAGCTGTTTTTT
. | TRBJ2-7 | TRBV7-9 | . | CASSSPPGDYEQYF | TGTGCCAGCAGCAGTCCTCCCGGTGACTACGAGCAGTACTTC
once | TRBJ1-5 | TRBV27 | TRBD1 | CASSSWPGQANQPQHF | TGTGCCAGCAGTTCCTGGCCGGGACAGGCCAATCAGCCCCAGCATTTT
. | TRBJ2-5 | TRBV19 | TRBD1 | CASSIPDRGIQETQYF | TGTGCCAGTAGTATTCCGGACAGGGGGATTCAAGAGACCCAGTACTTC
. | TRBJ1-5 | TRBV29-1 | . | CSVRQTNQPQHF | TGCAGCGTGAGACAAACGAATCAGCCCCAGCATTTT
few | TRBJ1-3 | TRBV5-1 | . | CASSPNVGPGNTIYF | TGCGCCAGCAGCCCAAACGTGGGGCCTGGAAACACCATATATTTT
. | TRBJ2-1 | TRBV10-3 | TRBD2 | CAIRGLAGAFNEQFF | TGTGCCATCAGGGGACTAGCGGGAGCCTTCAATGAGCAGTTCTTC
. | TRBJ1-5 | TRBV7-2 | . | CASSLDSRNQPQHF | TGTGCCAGCAGCTTAGATTCGAGGAATCAGCCCCAGCATTTT
. | TRBJ1-2 | TRBV2 | . | CASTLGLTYGYTF | TGTGCCAGCACCTTGGGACTTACCTATGGCTACACCTTC
. | TRBJ1-1 | TRBV29-1 | . | CSVTGQTYMNTEAFF | TGCAGCGTTACCGGACAGACTTACATGAACACTGAAGCTTTCTTT
. | TRBJ2-7 | TRBV7-2 | TRBD2 | CASSSMTSGYSYEQYF | TGTGCCAGCAGCTCGATGACTAGCGGGTACTCCTACGAGCAGTACTTC
. | TRBJ2-5 | TRBV10-3 | . | CAISDPTGPRAAQYF | TGTGCCATCAGTGACCCCACAGGGCCCCGTGCGGCCCAGTACTTC
. | TRBJ2-1 | TRBV7-2 | TRBD1 | CASSLGAGTGMRYNEQFF | TGTGCCAGCAGCTTAGGGGCCGGGACAGGGATGAGATACAATGAGCAGTTCTTC
. | TRBJ2-1 | TRBV2 | . | CASNPRARDNEQFF | TGTGCCAGCAACCCCCGAGCTAGAGACAATGAGCAGTTCTTC
few | TRBJ2-1 | TRBV7-3 | TRBD1 | CASSWTGNEQFF | TGTGCCAGCAGCTGGACAGGGAATGAGCAGTTCTTC
. | TRBJ2-7 | TRBV28 | TRBD1 | CASSTLQGAYEQYF | TGTGCCAGCAGTACCTTACAGGGGGCCTACGAGCAGTACTTC
. | TRBJ2-2 | TRBV2 | TRBD1 | CASSDGTGGPKLFF | TGTGCCAGCAGTGACGGGACAGGAGGACCTAAGCTGTTTTTT
. | TRBJ1-5 | TRBV18 | . | CASSLTPQEKGGNQPQHF | TGTGCCAGCTCACTGACCCCACAAGAAAAAGGGGGCAATCAGCCCCAGCATTTT
. | TRBJ1-1 | TRBV19 | . | CASSIGGGESGTEAFF | TGTGCCAGTAGTATAGGAGGTGGGGAGAGCGGTACTGAAGCTTTCTTT
once | TRBJ2-1 | TRBV7-3 | . | CASSPSVNNEQFF | TGTGCCAGCAGCCCGAGTGTCAACAATGAGCAGTTCTTC
. | TRBJ1-3 | TRBV20-1 | . | CSASSEGPGNTIYF | TGCAGTGCTAGTTCGGAGGGGCCCGGAAACACCATATATTTT
. | TRBJ2-2 | TRBV6-5 | TRBD1 | CASRRGPDTGELFF | TGTGCCAGCAGAAGGGGGCCAGACACCGGGGAGCTGTTTTTT
. | TRBJ1-5 | TRBV7-2 | . | CASSLNLGVTNQPQHF | TGTGCCAGCAGCTTAAATCTAGGAGTTACCAATCAGCCCCAGCATTTT
. | TRBJ2-2 | TRBV4-2 | . | CASSQVGGNTGELFF | TGTGCCAGCAGCCAAGTCGGGGGAAACACCGGGGAGCTGTTTTTT
. | TRBJ2-1 | TRBV19 | TRBD1 | CATEGQGGDEQFF | TGTGCCACCGAAGGACAGGGTGGCGATGAGCAGTTCTTC
. | TRBJ1-2 | TRBV14 | . | CASSQDRQYGYTF | TGTGCCAGCAGCCAAGACCGTCAGTATGGCTACACCTTC
. | TRBJ2-1 | TRBV9 | TRBD2 | CASSVDPGTSGANEQFF | TGTGCCAGCAGCGTCGACCCTGGGACTAGCGGGGCCAATGAGCAGTTCTTC
. | TRBJ1-2 | TRBV7-2 | . | CASSLSVGRNGYTF | TGTGCCAGCAGCTTATCTGTAGGGAGGAATGGCTACACCTTC
. | TRBJ2-7 | TRBV6-5 | TRBD2 | CASRLGLAGVYEQYF | TGTGCCAGCAGGTTGGGACTAGCGGGAGTATACGAGCAGTACTTC
. | TRBJ2-2 | TRBV7-2 | TRBD2 | CASSLELGGRAAGELFF | TGTGCCAGCAGCTTAGAGCTTGGCGGGAGGGCCGCCGGGGAGCTGTTTTTT
. | TRBJ2-1 | TRBV3-1/TRBV3-2 | TRBD2 | CASSQDGRGLAGAEQFF | TGTGCCAGCAGCCAAGATGGTCGGGGACTAGCGGGAGCTGAGCAGTTCTTC
. | TRBJ2-7 | TRBV7-2 | TRBD2 | CASSLAPSGRAGEQYF | TGTGCCAGCAGCTTAGCTCCTAGCGGGAGGGCAGGGGAGCAGTACTTC
. | TRBJ2-7 | TRBV20-1 | TRBD1 | CSASPGTGVNEQYF | TGCAGTGCTAGTCCCGGGACAGGGGTCAACGAGCAGTACTTC
few | TRBJ1-6 | TRBV6-5 | . | CASRKTPMRSPLHF | TGTGCCAGCAGGAAGACTCCTATGCGTTCACCCCTCCACTTT
. | TRBJ2-4 | TRBV19 | TRBD1 | CASSIQGARKNIQYF | TGTGCCAGTAGTATACAGGGGGCGAGGAAAAACATTCAGTACTTC
. | TRBJ1-1 | TRBV19 | TRBD1 | CATTRTGNTEAFF | TGTGCCACCACCCGGACAGGGAACACTGAAGCTTTCTTT
. | TRBJ1-2 | TRBV6-1 | TRBD1 | CASSVLQGAFLPNYGYTF | TGTGCCAGCAGTGTCTTACAGGGGGCCTTCCTTCCTAACTATGGCTACACCTTC
. | TRBJ2-5 | TRBV30 | TRBD2 | CAWSLTYPGLAGGQYF | TGTGCCTGGAGTTTAACCTACCCGGGACTAGCGGGAGGTCAGTACTTC
. | TRBJ2-2 | TRBV19 | . | CASSPRVGPDTGELFF | TGTGCCAGTAGCCCCCGAGTGGGGCCTGACACCGGGGAGCTGTTTTTT
. | TRBJ2-7 | TRBV28 | . | CASSLRADYGEQYF | TGTGCCAGCAGTTTGAGGGCCGACTATGGGGAGCAGTACTTC
. | TRBJ2-6 | TRBV19 | TRBD1 | CASSFGQGASGANVLTF | TGTGCCAGTAGTTTTGGACAGGGGGCCTCTGGGGCCAACGTCCTGACTTTC
. | TRBJ2-7 | TRBV11-2 | TRBD1 | CASSYLGTEAYEQYF | TGTGCCAGCAGCTACCTCGGGACAGAGGCCTACGAGCAGTACTTC
. | TRBJ1-5 | TRBV3-1/TRBV3-2 | TRBD1 | CASSQFTNTFGQVHQPQHF | TGTGCCAGCAGCCAATTCACTAACACATTCGGACAGGTACATCAGCCCCAGCATTTT
. | TRBJ1-2 | TRBV6-5 | . | CASNVEETRGYTF | TGTGCCAGCAATGTGGAGGAGACGCGAGGCTACACCTTC